Listed below are T cell receptor beta chains from one sample, sequenced in a study of a mutant IDH1 vaccine in newly diagnosed glioma. Some clones are missing from TCRdb's copy, which holds only in-frame ones; the method was immunoSEQ multiplex PCR. The data contain 40,000 to 50,000 clones, approximately 82% of them seen just once; the ten biggest clones take up under 20%. What these receptors recognize is not known. The sample in question was PBMCs, obtained from a glioma patient whose treatment included an IDH1 peptide vaccine. The receptors were gathered from a man younger than 35 with glioma. Some clones in this sample may be carry-over from other donors' samples. The CDR3 runs from the conserved cysteine through the conserved F or W. Each record gives: V gene, CDR3 protein.

>TRBV6-5
CASNPGRENTEAFF
>TRBV9
CASSLLRLAGGSDTQYF
>TRBV7-2
CASSFPGEPYGYTF
>TRBV18
CASSPSGWELSSYNEQFF
>TRBV7-6
CASSLRDRNTGELFF
>TRBV12-5
CASGLPGANYGYTF
>TRBV5-6
CASSLTGSSRSAFF
>TRBV5-4
CASSRDRGNQPQHF
>TRBV9
CASSGYGGGTEAFF
>TRBV5-6
CASSLVSAGELFF
>TRBV6-6
CASSSAQAEAFF
>TRBV7-2
CASSSLYEQYF
>TRBV19
CASSIALGPTLNQPQHF
>TRBV30
CAWNREFGQVEFF
>TRBV19
CASSIMGTGVNTEAFF
>TRBV4-3
CASSQGQVWQETQYF
>TRBV6-5
CASRSNNQPQHF
>TRBV10-3
CAIRGQGKNTEAFF
>TRBV29-1
CSVQGDRGVYGYTF
>TRBV7-9
CASSLGAISNQPQHF
>TRBV7-9
CASSLGSGQGARNTEAFF
>TRBV25-1
CASSEKERETNEQFF
>TRBV5-4
CASSPGPGGGSGNTIYF
>TRBV4-2
CASRPRDGYFGTPGETQYF
>TRBV6-5
CASFWGYEQYF
>TRBV4-1
CASSQVPIVYYEQYF
>TRBV15
CATLTDRANTGELFF
>TRBV7-2
CASSLERNIQYF
>TRBV4-2
CASSQDLGQGRLYEQYF
>TRBV29-1
CSVVRGGVNTEAFF
>TRBV18
CASSPPDRNALWPQHF
>TRBV7-9
CASSLEGGSNYGYTF
>TRBV27
CASSPDRGSTYEQYF
>TRBV10-3
CATKSTHLELFF
>TRBV6-1
CASSEIGEDTEAFF
>TRBV29-1
CSVGGGAEREQYF
>TRBV30
CAWSVQGDQPQHF
>TRBV30
CAWSRGVNTEAFF
>TRBV5-1
CASSSQGISGLDGYTF
>TRBV19
CASAAFDGDTEAFF
>TRBV23-1
CASSQSSGINYGYTF
>TRBV7-2
CASSWGAGRTNQPQHF
>TRBV7-9
CASTDTPRGGTGELFF
>TRBV28
CASSWTSDYNEQFF
>TRBV6-5
CASSYSKVGTDTQYF
>TRBV5-4
CASSLDITGELFF
>TRBV7-9
CAGQTGTTYGYTF
>TRBV5-6
CASSPQGARDTGELFF
>TRBV9
CASSVAAASGGQVTQYF
>TRBV6-5
CASWTSGTYEQYF
>TRBV6-6
CASSYAKGGRETQYF
>TRBV11-2
CASSSPWGAQAEAFF
>TRBV5-6
CASSLSGQGPSSYEQYF
>TRBV6-1
CASSQAPGETQYF
>TRBV29-1
CSVGRQGTYNEQFF
>TRBV30
CAWSLVVQGAKTF
>TRBV11-2
CASSSPQGGGRNEQFF
>TRBV7-2
CASSPGDSYDGYTF
>TRBV27
CASSLVAGGYEQYF
>TRBV5-4
CASSLAWSGRRYEQYF